Each of the 21 T cell receptor beta chains below was sequenced from the same sample in a study of PD-1 blockade in classical Hodgkin lymphoma. TCRdb's copy holds only in-frame clones and misses some; the assay was immunoSEQ multiplex PCR. The table includes 43,000 or so clones, over 75% detected once. As to time point: cycle 4 day 1 (C4D1), after 5 to 7 weeks of nivolumab. Every single patient, without exception, relapsed after autologous stem cell transplantation, and brentuximab vedotin exposure varied. This material consisted of peripheral blood mononuclear cells (PBMCs), taken before the fourth cycle of nivolumab. The origin of the receptors is a human donor with classical Hodgkin lymphoma.

The table lists this clone with a count of one. The chain recombines TRBV6-1 with TRBJ1-5; D gene unclear. Germline CDR1 and CDR2: MNHNS and SASEGT. V was clipped by 4 bases and J by 4 bases, with 11 bases between them. CDR3 size: 14 residues. CDR3 sequence reads: CASSARAENQPQHF. CDR3 DNA: TGTGCCAGCAGTGCTAGGGCGGAGAATCAGCCCCAGCATTTT.

This rearrangement joins TRBV5-5 to TRBJ1-2; D gene ambiguous. Trimming cost V 0 bases and J 5 bases, with 14 bases left between them. This CDR3 is 15 amino acids long. Germline V gives CDR1 SGHKS, CDR2 YYEKEE (reference sequence). The CDR3 region is CASSLAVGSQYGYTF. The CDR3 DNA sequence: TGTGCCAGCAGCTTGGCGGTCGGGTCTCAATATGGCTACACCTTC.

The chain couples TRBV6-5 to TRBJ1-6; tentatively, D is TRBD1 (5 bases). Germline CDR1 reads MNHEY; CDR2 reads SVGAGI. The CDR3 is made up of 15 amino acids. V dropped 5 bases and J dropped 10 bases, with 18 bases sitting between them. The CDR3 spells CASSPGDREVSPLHF. CDR3 nucleotides: TGTGCCAGCAGTCCGGGGGACCGCGAAGTCTCACCCCTCCACTTT.

For this clone: The same CDR3 is also encoded by other DNA sequences in this sample. The V call is TRBV5-1, the J call TRBJ2-5; 9 nucleotides line up with TRBD1. This CDR3 is 14 amino acids long. CDR1 is SGHRS and CDR2 is YFSETQ in the germline V gene. Trimming cost V 4 bases and J 0 bases; bases outside gene matches: 1. The CDR3 reads CASSRDRDQETQYF. The CDR3 DNA is TGCGCCAGCAGCCGGGACAGGGACCAAGAGACCCAGTACTTC. Full variable domain (remainder filled in from reference TRBV5-1 and TRBJ2-5): KAGVTQTPRYLIKTRGQQVTLSCSPISGHRSVSWYQQTPGQGLQFLFEYFSETQRNKGNFPGRFSGRQFSNSRSEMNVSTLELGDSALYLCASSRDRDQETQYFGPGTRLLVL.

The chain has TRBV6-5 and TRBJ1-2, with a possible D match to TRBD1 (6 bases). V was pared by 5 bases and J by 5 bases, with 9 bases between. This CDR3 spans 12 amino acids. Germline V lookup: CDR1 MNHEY, CDR2 SVGAGI. The DNA of the CDR3 is TGTGCCAGCAGTCTACAGGGTTATGGCTACACCTTC. Its translation is CASSLQGYGYTF.

V is TRBV28 and J is TRBJ2-7, with D possibly being TRBD1 (7 bases). The CDR3 runs 14 residues. Germline-derived CDR1 and CDR2 are MDHEN and SYDVKM. Trimming stripped 2 bases from V and 2 bases from J, with 10 bases between. This chain's CDR3 is CASSLQGGTYEQYF. CDR3 DNA: TGTGCCAGCAGTTTACAGGGGGGCACCTACGAGCAGTACTTC. The whole variable domain, remainder taken from reference TRBV28 and TRBJ2-7, is DVKVTQSSRYLVKRTGEKVFLECVQDMDHENMFWYRQDPGLGLRLIYFSYDVKMKEKGDIPEGYSVSREKKERFSLILESASTNQTSMYLCASSLQGGTYEQYFGPGTRLTVT.

This chain joins TRBV7-6 and TRBJ2-5, with TRBD1 matching 8 bases. The germline V gene has CDR1 SGHVS and CDR2 FNYEAQ. Germline trimming cut 3 bases from V and 4 bases from J; bases unmatched to any gene: 7. The CDR3 consists of 15 residues. The CDR3 DNA follows: TGTGCCAGCAGCTTGCAGACAGGGGCTGGAGAGACCCAGTACTTC. The encoded protein is CASSLQTGAGETQYF.

The rearrangement links TRBV5-6 to TRBJ1-1; D is unclear. CDR1 is SGHDT and CDR2 is YYEEEE in the germline V gene. V lost 4 bases and J lost 4, with 8 bases in between. The CDR3 is 12 residues long. The CDR3 nucleotides are TGTGCCAGCAGCCTCCAGCTCACTGAAGCTTTCTTT. Amino acid sequence: CASSLQLTEAFF.

J is TRBJ1-1 and V is TRBV28, with D perhaps TRBD1 (5 bases). The V end lost 8 bases, the J end lost 0 bases, and 10 bases lay between the germline ends. The CDR3 runs to 13 residues. Germline assignment: CDR1 MDHEN and CDR2 SYDVKM. The CDR3 spells CASGTSVNTEAFF. CDR3 sequence (DNA): TGTGCCAGCGGGACGTCCGTGAACACTGAAGCTTTCTTT. The full variable domain, completed using reference TRBV28 and TRBJ1-1, is DVKVTQSSRYLVKRTGEKVFLECVQDMDHENMFWYRQDPGLGLRLIYFSYDVKMKEKGDIPEGYSVSREKKERFSLILESASTNQTSMYLCASGTSVNTEAFFGQGTRLTVV.

This chain links TRBV5-6 with TRBJ2-7; perhaps TRBD2 as D (6 bases). Trimming cost V 4 bases and J 2 bases, with 22 bases left between them. Germline CDR1 reads SGHDT; CDR2 reads YYEEEE. This CDR3 has 17 residues. The CDR3 loop is CASSPGLTGIATYEQYF. The CDR3 DNA sequence: TGTGCCAGCAGCCCCGGACTAACGGGGATCGCGACCTACGAGCAGTACTTC.

This clone was picked up a small number of times. The chain links TRBV2 to TRBJ1-1; the D gene is possibly TRBD1 (6 bases). CDR1 and CDR2 from the germline V gene are SNHLY and FYNNEI. The CDR3 runs to 14 residues. V lost 1 base, J lost 11 bases, and 17 bases lay in between. The CDR3 nucleotides are TGTGCCAGCAGTGAAGGACAGGTCGCCGGTGTGGCTTTCTTT. Its protein is CASSEGQVAGVAFF.

Regarding this clone: The identical CDR3 is also encoded by other nucleotide sequences in the sample. The V call is TRBV28, the J call TRBJ1-2, with D unclear. This CDR3 has 10 amino acids. Germline V gives CDR1 MDHEN, CDR2 SYDVKM. V shed 6 bases and J shed 4 bases, with 3 bases lying between them. In DNA form, the CDR3 reads TGTGCCAGCAGCCGCTATGGCTACACCTTC. Translation gives CASSRYGYTF.

This chain joins TRBV5-1 and TRBJ2-2; tentative D call: TRBD1 (6 bases). V was pared by 2 bases and J by 6 bases, with 17 bases between. CDR1 is SGHRS, CDR2 YFSETQ, per germline. The CDR3 has 16 residues. CDR3 residues: CASSFRLGAGAGELFF. The CDR3 nucleotides read TGCGCCAGCAGCTTTAGGTTGGGGGCAGGAGCCGGGGAGCTGTTTTTT.

The chain recombines TRBV2 with TRBJ1-5; D not certain. This CDR3 is built from 13 residues. With 6 bases removed from V and 9 bases from J, the gap between germline ends came to 15 bases. CDR1 and CDR2 from the germline V gene are SNHLY and FYNNEI. The CDR3 DNA follows: TGTGCCAGCAGGGAGGACCGTCAACGGCCCCAGCATTTT. Protein: CASREDRQRPQHF.

In the case of this clone: Mismatch with germline at one junction end may stem from a read error. The V gene is TRBV18, the J gene TRBJ1-6, with D tentatively TRBD1 (5 bases). This CDR3 contains 14 residues. From germline, CDR1 is KGHSH and CDR2 LQKENI. The CDR3 DNA reads as TGTGCCAGCTCACCCGGACAAGATAAGTCACCCCTCCACTTT. Translating gives CASSPGQDKSPLHF.

The rearrangement uses TRBV11-3 and TRBJ2-6; D assignment may be TRBD1 or TRBD2 (5 bases each). This CDR3 region has 16 residues. Trimming stripped 4 bases from V and 2 bases from J, with 12 bases between. CDR1 and CDR2 from the germline V gene are SGHNT and YENEEA. The CDR3 here is CASSWSGTAGANVLTF. CDR3 nucleotide sequence: TGTGCCAGCAGCTGGTCCGGGACGGCTGGGGCCAACGTCCTGACTTTC.

The chain uses TRBV25-1 and TRBJ2-3; D remains unclear. The CDR3 runs 13 residues. The germline V gene has CDR1 MGHDK and CDR2 SYGVNS. V was shortened by 4 bases and J by 1 base, with 6 bases between the two germline ends. This CDR3 reads CASSASGTDTQYF. As DNA, the CDR3 is TGTGCCAGCAGTGCGTCAGGCACAGATACGCAGTATTTT.

This rearrangement joins TRBV29-1 to TRBJ1-5; D uncertain. Germline CDR1 and CDR2: SQVTM and ANQGSEA. Trimming pared 6 bases from V and 9 bases from J, leaving 12 bases between. The CDR3 has 11 amino acids. This CDR3 is CSVRSTGPQHF. In nucleotides, the CDR3 is TGCAGCGTCCGATCCACGGGGCCCCAGCATTTT.

V usage is TRBV30 and J usage is TRBJ2-5; D might be TRBD2 (5 bases). The CDR3 totals 13 residues. Trimming shortened V by 3 bases and J by 1 base, and 9 bases separated the two germline ends. Germline loops: CDR1 GTSNPN, CDR2 SVGIG (reference sequence). The CDR3 region is CAWSAGLQETQYF. The DNA for the CDR3 is TGTGCCTGGAGCGCCGGACTCCAAGAGACCCAGTACTTC.

The rearrangement joins TRBV7-6 to TRBJ2-5; tentative D call: TRBD1 (5 bases). V was shortened by 3 bases and J by 0 bases, with 8 bases between the two germline ends. From germline, CDR1 is SGHVS and CDR2 FNYEAQ. The CDR3 has 14 amino acids. In nucleotides, the CDR3 is TGTGCCAGCAGCTTCCAGGGTAACCAAGAGACCCAGTACTTC. Encoded protein: CASSFQGNQETQYF. Drawing the rest from reference TRBV7-6 and TRBJ2-5, the complete variable domain is GAGVSQSPRYKVTKRGQDVALRCDPISGHVSLYWYRQALGQGPEFLTYFNYEAQQDKSGLPNDRFSAERPEGSISTLTIQRTEQRDSAMYRCASSFQGNQETQYFGPGTRLLVL.

This chain joins TRBV7-8 and TRBJ1-6; D uncertain. V was clipped by 5 bases and J by 4 bases, with 6 bases between them. The CDR3 is 13 residues long. The germline CDR1 and CDR2 sequences are SGHVS and FQNEAQ. The CDR3: CASSLQYNSPLHF. The CDR3 DNA sequence: TGTGCCAGCAGCCTCCAATATAATTCACCCCTCCACTTT.